The rows below give T cell receptor beta chains drawn from one sample of a study of T cell changes during pregnancy in multiple sclerosis. Measured with immunoSEQ multiplex PCR; TCRdb has only the in-frame clones, and not every one. In the table there are 70,000 or so clones, around 90% of which are singletons. Sample: CD4+ T cells from peripheral blood mononuclear cells, taken after pregnancy. These receptors originate from a female donor with multiple sclerosis, enrolled in a pregnancy study. CDR3s include the opening cysteine and the closing phenylalanine or tryptophan. A D gene is named only where the DNA matches it firmly. The listing skips clone size in some rows; elsewhere it reads once, few, many or a size class.

v_call,d_call,j_call,clone_size,cdr3_aa,cdr3_nt
TRBV29-1,NA,TRBJ2-5,NA,CSVELRLPLGETQYF,TGCAGCGTTGAATTACGCCTCCCTCTCGGAGAGACCCAGTACTTC
TRBV5-1,TRBD1,TRBJ2-1,once,CASSWTGGPDEQFF,TGCGCCAGCAGCTGGACAGGGGGGCCTGATGAGCAGTTCTTC
TRBV5-1,TRBD1,TRBJ1-4,once,CASSPGGGNEKLFF,TGCGCCAGCAGCCCAGGGGGCGGTAATGAAAAACTGTTTTTT
TRBV19,TRBD2,TRBJ2-3,NA,CASRGTSGRYDTQYF,TGTGCCAGTAGAGGGACTAGCGGGAGGTATGATACGCAGTATTTT
TRBV5-4,TRBD2,TRBJ2-1,NA,CASSSPGLSYNEQFF,TGTGCCAGCAGCTCCCCGGGACTATCTTACAATGAGCAGTTCTTC
TRBV6-5,TRBD1,TRBJ1-2,NA,CASSYSRQGYYGYTF,TGTGCCAGCAGTTACTCGAGACAGGGCTACTATGGCTACACCTTC
TRBV10-3,TRBD1,TRBJ1-5,few,CAISAGQGGQPQHF,TGTGCCATCAGCGCAGGACAGGGTGGTCAGCCCCAGCATTTT
TRBV4-2,NA,TRBJ2-7,once,CASSQEVRGSYEQYF,TGTGCCAGCAGCCAAGAAGTAAGGGGAAGTTACGAGCAGTACTTC
TRBV28,NA,TRBJ2-7,NA,CASSLERGFYEQYF,TGTGCCAGCAGTTTAGAACGGGGGTTCTACGAGCAGTACTTC
TRBV2,NA,TRBJ2-2,NA,CASSDRQGHNSGELFF,TGTGCCAGCAGTGATCGTCAGGGGCATAATTCCGGGGAGCTGTTTTTT
TRBV6-5,NA,TRBJ1-4,once,CASSYSRAALSELFF,TGTGCCAGCAGTTACTCGAGGGCTGCTCTCAGTGAACTGTTTTTT
TRBV6-6,NA,TRBJ2-7,NA,CASSYPGGSYEQYF,TGTGCCAGCAGTTACCCAGGGGGGTCCTACGAGCAGTACTTC
TRBV19,NA,TRBJ1-5,NA,CASQRQYNQPQHF,TGTGCCAGTCAGCGACAGTATAATCAGCCCCAGCATTTT
TRBV19,TRBD1,TRBJ1-5,few,CASSQGANQPQHF,TGTGCCAGTAGTCAGGGGGCGAATCAGCCCCAGCATTTT
TRBV6-1,NA,TRBJ1-4,NA,CASSELRSPPEKLFF,TGTGCCAGCAGTGAGTTGCGGTCGCCTCCCGAAAAACTGTTTTTT
TRBV6-6,TRBD1,TRBJ1-1,NA,CASRDRGWTEAFF,TGTGCCAGCAGGGACAGGGGATGGACTGAAGCTTTCTTT
TRBV15,NA,TRBJ1-1,NA,CATSRDPDMRANTEAFF,TGTGCCACCAGCAGAGATCCCGACATGAGGGCCAACACTGAAGCTTTCTTT
TRBV10-1,NA,TRBJ1-2,NA,CASSESGVPTRGYTF,TGCGCCAGCAGTGAGTCGGGAGTCCCCACAAGGGGCTACACCTTC